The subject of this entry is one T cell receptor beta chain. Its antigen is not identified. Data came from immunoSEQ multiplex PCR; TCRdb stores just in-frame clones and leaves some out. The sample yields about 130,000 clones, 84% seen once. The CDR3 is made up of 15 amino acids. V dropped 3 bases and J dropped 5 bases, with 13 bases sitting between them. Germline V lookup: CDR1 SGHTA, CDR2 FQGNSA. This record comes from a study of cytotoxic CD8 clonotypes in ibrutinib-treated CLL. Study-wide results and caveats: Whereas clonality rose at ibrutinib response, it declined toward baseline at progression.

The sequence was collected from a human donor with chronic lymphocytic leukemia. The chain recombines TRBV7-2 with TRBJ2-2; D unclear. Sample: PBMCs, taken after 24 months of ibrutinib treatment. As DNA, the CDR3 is TGTGCCAGCAGCTTTTCAGACACACAGACCGGGGAGCTGTTTTTT. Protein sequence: CASSFSDTQTGELFF.